These 14 T cell receptor beta chains came from one sample sequenced in a study of cytomegalovirus exposure and HLA in healthy donors (dated by TCRdb to the late 2010s). Library preparation employed the immunoSEQ multiplex PCR assay. Entries here come from immuneACCESS through TCRdb and include only in-frame sequences with V and J called. Some clones fail to appear in such tables; in the studies checked, an unresolved V gene covers under half of the shortfall, and the cause of the remainder is unknown. This sample comprises some 68,000 clones, around 97% of them detected only once. The ten most abundant clones make up approximately 2.5% of the sample. Material for sequencing was PBMCs. Source of these receptors: a man younger than 35 in good health and CMV-seronegative.

The chain employs TRBV10-3 and TRBJ1-2, with a weak D call TRBD1 (5 bases). The CDR3 covers 15 residues. Germline V gives CDR1 ENHRY, CDR2 SYGVKD. The V and J ends lost 6 bases and 5 bases respectively, with 19 bases between them. CDR3 DNA: TGTGCCATCAGCGTTGCGGGGGACCCACATTATGGCTACACCTTC. This translates into CAISVAGDPHYGYTF.

This rearrangement joins TRBV27 to TRBJ1-5; D is unresolved. Trimming left V 0 bases short and J 6 bases short, with 6 bases between. Germline lookup yields CDR1 MNHEY and CDR2 SMNVEV (reference sequence). The CDR3 is 13 amino acids. CDR3 protein: CASSLSIGQPQHF. CDR3 bases: TGTGCCAGCAGTTTATCTATCGGTCAGCCCCAGCATTTT.

The chain has TRBV4-2 and TRBJ2-2; D perhaps matches TRBD1 (8 bases). Germline V CDR1 and CDR2: LGHNA, YNFKEQ. V lost 1 base, J lost 4 bases, and 16 bases lay in between. The CDR3 spans 17 residues. As DNA, the CDR3 is TGTGCCAGCAGCCAAGCCCCAGGGGGCGGGAGCACCGGGGAGCTGTTTTTT. Protein: CASSQAPGGGSTGELFF.

The CDR3 nucleotides read TGTGCCAGCAGTGAAGCCAGCTCTGGAAACACCATATATTTT. It is translated as CASSEASSGNTIYF. V gene TRBV6-1 combines with J gene TRBJ1-3; no firm D call. Germline V CDR1 and CDR2: MNHNS, SASEGT. This CDR3 contains 14 residues. Trimming removed 0 bases at V and 0 bases at J, with 3 bases between.

The genes are TRBV4-1 and TRBJ2-4; D call uncertain. The CDR3 spans 14 residues. Trimming left V 1 base short and J 0 bases short, with 4 bases between. Germline V gives CDR1 MGHRA, CDR2 YSYEKL. CDR3 protein: CASSQVGAKNIQYF. The CDR3 nucleotides read TGCGCCAGCAGCCAAGTCGGAGCCAAAAACATTCAGTACTTC.

This chain uses TRBV5-6 with TRBJ1-1, with D uncertain. Per the germline V gene, CDR1 is SGHDT and CDR2 is YYEEEE. Trimming cost V 0 bases and J 3 bases, with 12 bases left between them. The CDR3 has 15 amino acids. This CDR3 is CASSLGWRSDTEAFF. CDR3 bases: TGTGCCAGCAGCTTGGGGTGGAGGTCGGACACTGAAGCTTTCTTT.

The CDR3 region is CASSWTGARTEAFF. CDR3 nucleotides: TGTGCCAGCAGTTGGACAGGGGCTAGGACTGAAGCTTTCTTT. The chain links TRBV28 to TRBJ1-1; the match to TRBD1 covers 9 bases. V was clipped by 4 bases and J by 5 bases; unmatched bases: 5. CDR3 length: 14 residues. Germline V gene lookup returns CDR1 MDHEN and CDR2 SYDVKM.

The V call is TRBV11-2, the J call TRBJ1-2; perhaps TRBD1 as D (6 bases). Germline CDR1 reads SGHAT; CDR2 reads FQNNGV. V was shortened by 5 bases and J by 8 bases, with 18 bases between the two germline ends. The CDR3 has 14 residues. The CDR3: CASSRGGGFEGYTF. The CDR3 DNA sequence: TGTGCCAGCAGCCGAGGGGGAGGGTTCGAGGGCTACACCTTC.

The gene calls are TRBV10-3 and TRBJ2-2, with D possibly being TRBD1 (7 bases). The CDR3 length is 15 residues. Trimming left V 6 bases short and J 4 bases short, with 15 bases between. Germline CDR1 reads ENHRY; CDR2 reads SYGVKD. Here the CDR3 reads CAIREQGRGTGELFF. The CDR3 DNA follows: TGTGCCATCAGGGAACAGGGGCGGGGCACCGGGGAGCTGTTTTTT.

This sequence joins TRBV28 and TRBJ2-7; 9 positions match TRBD1. Germline-derived CDR1 and CDR2 are MDHEN and SYDVKM. Trimming removed 4 bases from V and 0 bases from J; junction bases left unmatched: 7. CDR3 length: 16 residues. CDR3 sequence reads: CASSSPGTGFSYEQYF. CDR3 DNA: TGTGCCAGCAGTTCGCCCGGGACAGGGTTCTCCTACGAGCAGTACTTC. The variable domain in full, completed from reference TRBV28 and TRBJ2-7, reads DVKVTQSSRYLVKRTGEKVFLECVQDMDHENMFWYRQDPGLGLRLIYFSYDVKMKEKGDIPEGYSVSREKKERFSLILESASTNQTSMYLCASSSPGTGFSYEQYFGPGTRLTVT.

DNA of the CDR3: TGCAGTGCCCCCATGAACACTGAAGCTTTCTTT. Translated: CSAPMNTEAFF. The rearrangement joins TRBV20-1 to TRBJ1-1; no firm D call. The CDR3 consists of 11 residues. Germline assignment: CDR1 DFQATT and CDR2 SNEGSKA (reference sequence). Trimming shortened V by 6 bases and J by 0 bases, and 5 bases separated the two germline ends.

The J gene is TRBJ1-2, the V gene TRBV19; TRBD1 aligns across 8 bases. J gave up 2 bases and V 11 bases, and 7 bases lay outside the gene matches. The germline V gene encodes CDR1 LNHDA and CDR2 SQIVND (reference sequence). The CDR3 sequence is 13 residues long. CDR3 sequence reads: CAGTGERNYGYTF. Here the CDR3 DNA reads TGTGCCGGGACAGGTGAAAGAAACTATGGCTACACCTTC.

This chain connects TRBV4-1 to TRBJ2-7; 9 bases are shared with TRBD1. The V gene end was trimmed by 1 base and the J gene end by 5 bases; junction bases not matched to a gene: 3. This CDR3 has 14 residues. CDR1 and CDR2 from the germline V gene are MGHRA and YSYEKL. DNA for the CDR3: TGCGCCAGCAGCCAAGGGACAGGGGTTAACGAGCAGTACTTC. Translation: CASSQGTGVNEQYF.

This chain connects TRBV7-3 to TRBJ2-1; D is perhaps TRBD2 (5 bases). V gave up 5 bases and J gave up 5 bases, with 10 bases separating them. CDR1 is SGHTA and CDR2 is FQGTGA in the germline V gene. This CDR3 contains 13 residues. The CDR3 region is CASSPRTDNEQFF. The CDR3 coding sequence is TGTGCCAGCAGCCCGAGGACTGACAATGAGCAGTTCTTC. Based on the CDR3 plus reference TRBV7-3 and TRBJ2-1, the full variable domain is GAGVSQTPSNKVTEKGKYVELRCDPISGHTALYWYRQSLGQGPEFLIYFQGTGAADDSGLPNDRFFAVRPEGSVSTLKIQRTERGDSAVYLCASSPRTDNEQFFGPGTRLTVL.